This TCR beta chain was recorded in a study of glioma-infiltrating T cells. This CDR3 comprises 16 residues. Between the trimmed V and J ends, which lost 1 base and 2 bases, there was a span of 14 bases. The V gene's germline CDR1 is SEHNR and CDR2 FQNEAQ (reference sequence). Amplification of TCR alpha and beta CDR3 regions from RNA used iRepertoire nested multiplex PCR. Tissue mRNA or PBMC total RNA, roughly 90-400 ng, went into one-step reverse transcription and amplification. TCRdb reanalysed the multiplex PCR reads using MiXCR and keeps one entry per CDR3 protein. The data contain fewer than 200,000 distinct CDR3 sequences, roughly 45% of them singletons. The table lists this clonotype with many counts.

This sequence originates from a human donor with low-grade glioma or glioblastoma, undergoing nonglioma brain surgery, or in good health (not recorded which). This chain links TRBV7-9 with TRBJ1-1, with a possible D match to TRBD1 (6 bases). The sequenced sample consisted of glioma tissue, nonneoplastic brain tissue, or PBMCs (not recorded which). The CDR3 loop reads CASSLVGGHHNTEAFF. The CDR3 DNA reads as TGTGCCAGCAGCTTAGTCGGGGGACACCACAACACTGAAGCTTTCTTT.